The present entry profiles one T cell receptor beta chain with its context. This clonotype was detected many times. Its antigen specificity is not known. No per-base quality is available; no much larger clone lies one base away. The data stem from a study of neurological immune-mediated disorders (dated by TCRdb to the late 2010s). In the study overall: Using UMI-based sequencing, the study compared peripheral blood TCR-beta repertoires from patients with HTLV-I-associated myelopathy (HAM/TSP), patients with multiple sclerosis, and healthy controls. The cohort was made up of around 70 subjects, consisting of 15 or so HAM/TSP patients, 34 multiple sclerosis patients and around 20 healthy controls. The roughly 110 TCR-beta libraries included longitudinal samples, technical triplicates and paired sorted CD4+ and CD8+ T-cell subsets alongside PBMC samples.

The investigation overall reported the following: The highest TCR clonal expansion was observed in HAM/TSP patients, whereas the lowest was observed in MS patients, even when compared with healthy controls. No identical CDR3 amino acid sequences were shared among expanded clones across subjects, suggesting private TCR-beta repertoires in all groups.

Blood bank volunteers in Maryland, USA served as the healthy controls. For unsorted PBMC libraries, 2 million PBMCs were used after storage in RNAlater at -80 degrees C until RNA extraction. Peripheral blood underwent Ficoll-Hypaque density gradient centrifugation to isolate PBMCs, which were then cryopreserved in liquid nitrogen. cDNA was synthesized by template-switch 5'RACE using a primer with a 10-nucleotide random unique molecular identifier that tagged each TCR transcript. Every sequencing run covered 15-18 subjects and yielded more than 160 million TCR-beta sequences. The RNeasy kit was used for extraction of total RNA. The KAPA Real-time Library Amplification kit was used to amplify TCR-beta VDJ regions with primers for the TCR constant region and the 5'RACE anchor. A first PCR added sample indexes and Illumina adaptors, after which a second PCR increased the library yield. The roughly 650 bp TCR product was size-selected on a 2% E-gel SizeSelection system after Ampure bead purification. Library quality was checked on a Bioanalyzer, concentration was measured with Qubit, and libraries were quantified with the Kapa Library Quantification kit before pooling. An Illumina HiSeq 2500 was used to sequence the libraries paired-end at 2 x 150 bp. To increase sequence diversity, roughly 24-32% phiX was spiked into each library pool. In the source study's methods: The quality-filtered reads were processed with the UMI-based MiGEC pipeline, whose error correction step removed more than 80% of the raw TCR sequences. VDJ genes were aligned to IMGT germline references, and clonotypes were defined by unique CDR3 amino acid sequence plus V-J genes. Clonal expansion, Shannon diversity and CDR3 relatedness (CalcPairwiseDistances, ClusterSamples) were evaluated with VDJtools, and phylogenetic trees were built with CLCbio workbench. A clone was classed as expanded if it had 8 or more unique UMIs, a cutoff based on coefficient-of-variation modelling across technical triplicates. In-frame beta chains were kept once TCRdb had trimmed the public reads at Q25 with fastp and called clones with MiXCR. Entries that share a CDR3 protein sequence are merged under the most common genes and DNA. The V and J calls, along with clone size, are taken from TCRdb and not from the paper's own processing. The sample includes around 30,000 distinct CDR3 sequences, with around 12% observed a single time. The top ten clones comprise 7.8% of the sample.

The TCR originated in a man aged 55 to 70 in good health. What was sequenced was PBMCs.

The nucleotide sequence is TGTGCCAGCAGCTTACCTTGGACAGGGAGCTCCTATGGCTACACCTTC. It encodes CASSLPWTGSSYGYTF. This chain joins TRBV11-2 to TRBJ1-2; TRBD1 agrees with 8 junctional bases. The cysteine opens and the phenylalanine closes a CDR3 of 16 amino acids. Just the 48-base CDR3 DNA is kept, in frame starting at base 1. Germline trimming: 2 bases from V, 4 bases from J; junction bases outside gene matches: 9. The germline V gene sets CDR1 to SGHAT and CDR2 to FQNNGV.